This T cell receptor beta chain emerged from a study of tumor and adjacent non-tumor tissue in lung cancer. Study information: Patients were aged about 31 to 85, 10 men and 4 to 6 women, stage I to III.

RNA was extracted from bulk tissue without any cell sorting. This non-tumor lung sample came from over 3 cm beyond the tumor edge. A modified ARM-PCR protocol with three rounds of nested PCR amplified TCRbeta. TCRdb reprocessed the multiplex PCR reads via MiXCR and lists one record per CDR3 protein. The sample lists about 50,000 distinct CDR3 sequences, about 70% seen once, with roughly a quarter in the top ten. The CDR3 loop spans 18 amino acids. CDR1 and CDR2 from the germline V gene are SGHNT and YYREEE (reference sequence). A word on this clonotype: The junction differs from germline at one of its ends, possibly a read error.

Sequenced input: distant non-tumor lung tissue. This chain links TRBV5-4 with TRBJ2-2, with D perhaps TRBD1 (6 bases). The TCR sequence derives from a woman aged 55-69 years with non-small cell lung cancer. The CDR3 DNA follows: TGTGCCAGTAGCTTGGACAGATCAAAGGGCCCGAACACCGGGGAGCTGTTATTT. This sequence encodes CASSLDRSKGPNTGELLF. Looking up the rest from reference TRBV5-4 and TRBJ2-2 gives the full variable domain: ETGVTQSPTHLIKTRGQQVTLRCSSQSGHNTVSWYQQALGQGPQFIFQYYREEENGRGNFPPRFSGLQFPNYSSELNVNALELDDSALYLCASSLDRSKGPNTGELLFGEGSRLTVL.